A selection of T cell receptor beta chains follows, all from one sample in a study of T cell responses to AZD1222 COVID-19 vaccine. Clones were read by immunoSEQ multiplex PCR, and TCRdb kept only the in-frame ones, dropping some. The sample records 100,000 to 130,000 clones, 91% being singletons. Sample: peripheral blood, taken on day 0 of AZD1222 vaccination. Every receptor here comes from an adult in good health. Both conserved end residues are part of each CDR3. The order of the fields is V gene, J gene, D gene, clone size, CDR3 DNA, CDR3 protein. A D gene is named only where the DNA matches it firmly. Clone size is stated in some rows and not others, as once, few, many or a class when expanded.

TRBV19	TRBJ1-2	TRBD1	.	TGTGCCAGTAGTGTCCGACAGGGGGAGAACTATGGCTACACCTTC	CASSVRQGENYGYTF
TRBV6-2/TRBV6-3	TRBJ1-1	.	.	TGTGCCAGCAGTTACGGCCCCACGAAAGTTGGGGGACCCATGAACACTGAAGCTTTCTTT	CASSYGPTKVGGPMNTEAFF
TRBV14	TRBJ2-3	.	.	TGTGCCAGCAGCCAAGTAGCGTCCCTAACAGATACGCAGTATTTT	CASSQVASLTDTQYF
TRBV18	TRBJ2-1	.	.	TGTGCCAGCTCACCGCCAGTTTCCTCCTACAATGAGCAGTTCTTC	CASSPPVSSYNEQFF
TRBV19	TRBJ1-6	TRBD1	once	TGTGCCAGTCGGGACAGGGGTTCCGGCCGGGGTTCACCCCTCCACTTT	CASRDRGSGRGSPLHF
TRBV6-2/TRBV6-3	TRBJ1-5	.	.	TGTGCCAGCAGTCCCATCGGAGATCAGCCCCAGCATTTT	CASSPIGDQPQHF
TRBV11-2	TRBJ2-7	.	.	TGTGCCAGCAGCTTAATGTGGCAAAACGAGCAGTACTTC	CASSLMWQNEQYF
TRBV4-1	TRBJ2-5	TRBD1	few	TGCGCCAGCAGCCCGTGGCAGGGGGCTTGGGGCCAAGAGACCCAGTACTTC	CASSPWQGAWGQETQYF
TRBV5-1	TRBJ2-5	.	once	TGCGCCAGCAGAGAGGGGATACCCCCGGGGACCCAGTACTTC	CASREGIPPGTQYF
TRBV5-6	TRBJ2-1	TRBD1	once	TGTGCCAGCAGCTCCCTGGGACAGACAAACAATGAGCAGTTCTTC	CASSSLGQTNNEQFF
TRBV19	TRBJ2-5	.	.	TGTGCCAGTAGTCTACGACTGGAGCTCGGGACCCAGTACTTC	CASSLRLELGTQYF
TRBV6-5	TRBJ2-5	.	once	TGTGCCAGCCCCGCGGGGGCCTACCAAGAGACCCAGTACTTC	CASPAGAYQETQYF
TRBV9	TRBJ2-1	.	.	TGTGCCAGCAGCGTAGGTCAGATTTCCTACAATGAGCAGTTCTTC	CASSVGQISYNEQFF
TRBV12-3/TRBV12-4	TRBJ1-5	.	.	TGTGCCAGCAGACCGGGACCCAATCAGCCCCAGCATTTT	CASRPGPNQPQHF
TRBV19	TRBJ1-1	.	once	TGTGCCAGTAGTATAACTTCGGGACGGATTAACACTGAAGCTTTCTTT	CASSITSGRINTEAFF
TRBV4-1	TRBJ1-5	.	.	TGCGCCAGCAGCCAAGGGGGGGGAACGACGGCTCAGCCCCAGCATTTT	CASSQGGGTTAQPQHF
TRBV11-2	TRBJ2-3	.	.	TGTGCCAGCAGCTTAGGGGGCCTAGTTTCAGATACGCAGTATTTT	CASSLGGLVSDTQYF
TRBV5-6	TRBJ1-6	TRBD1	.	TGTGCCAGCAGCTACAGGGGTGTAGGTTCACCCCTCCACTTT	CASSYRGVGSPLHF
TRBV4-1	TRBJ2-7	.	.	TGCGCCAGCAGCCAATCCGGTGGTAGCTACGAGCAGTACTTC	CASSQSGGSYEQYF
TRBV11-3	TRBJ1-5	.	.	TGTGCCAGCAGCTTAGGGCGACGGCTTAGCAATCAGCCCCAGCATTTT	CASSLGRRLSNQPQHF
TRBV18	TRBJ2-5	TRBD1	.	TGTGCCAGCTCAGCCCGACAGGGGGCCTCATCAGAGACCCAGTACTTC	CASSARQGASSETQYF
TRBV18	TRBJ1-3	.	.	TGTGCCAGCTCACCGCTGACGGGTCCCTCTGGAAACACCATATATTTT	CASSPLTGPSGNTIYF
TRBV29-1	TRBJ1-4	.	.	TGCAGCGTCCAGGACCGTACAACTAATGAAAAACTGTTTTTT	CSVQDRTTNEKLFF
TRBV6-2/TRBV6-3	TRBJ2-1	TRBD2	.	TGTGCCAGCAGACCTAGCGGGGGGGCCTACAATGAGCAGTTCTTC	CASRPSGGAYNEQFF
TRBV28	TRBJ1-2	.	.	TGTGCCAGCAGCTCTAACTTGGGCTATGGCTACACCTTC	CASSSNLGYGYTF
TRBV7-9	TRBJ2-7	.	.	TGTGCCAGCAGCTTAGATCGACTACCTCAGCAGTACTTC	CASSLDRLPQQYF
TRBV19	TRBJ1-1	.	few	TGTGCCAGTAGGTTCCGGGAGAACACTGAAGCTTTCTTT	CASRFRENTEAFF
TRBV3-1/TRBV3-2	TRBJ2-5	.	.	TGTGCCAGCAGCCAAAACCACCTCCGGGAGACCCAGTACTTC	CASSQNHLRETQYF
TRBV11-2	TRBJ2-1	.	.	TGTGCCAGCAGCTTAGTAAGGGGGAATGAGCAGTTCTTC	CASSLVRGNEQFF
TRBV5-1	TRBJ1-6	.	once	TGCGCCAGCAGCTTGGACAGCCCTGGGGGTTCACCCCTCCACTTT	CASSLDSPGGSPLHF
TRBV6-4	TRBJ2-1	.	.	TGTGCCAGCAGTTTAACAGAGAGCTCCTACAATGAGCAGTTCTTC	CASSLTESSYNEQFF
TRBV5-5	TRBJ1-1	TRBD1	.	TGTGCCAGCAGCCCGGGACAGGGGGCGCCTTCGATAATGAACACTGAAGCTTTCTTT	CASSPGQGAPSIMNTEAFF
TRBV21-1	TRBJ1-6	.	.	TGTGCCAGCAGCAATCCTCCCCGACCAAGACCCATCCAGAGCTCCTATAATTCACCCCTCCACTTT	CASSNPPRPRPIQSSYNSPLHF
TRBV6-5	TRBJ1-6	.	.	TGTGCCAGCAGTTCGGGAAATGGCTCACCCCTCCACTTT	CASSSGNGSPLHF
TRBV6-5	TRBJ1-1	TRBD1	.	TGTGCCAGCAGTTACCGGGACAGGGGAACTGAAGCTTTCTTT	CASSYRDRGTEAFF
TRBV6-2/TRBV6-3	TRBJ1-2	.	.	TGTGCCAGCAGTTACTCGACGGTCTATGGCTACACCTTC	CASSYSTVYGYTF
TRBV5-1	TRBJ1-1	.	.	TGCGCCAGCAGCCCAGTGGCAGGGCCTGAAGCTTTCTTT	CASSPVAGPEAFF
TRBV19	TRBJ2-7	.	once	TGTGCCAGTAGCCACTCCGGGACTGCACCCTACGAGCAGTACTTC	CASSHSGTAPYEQYF
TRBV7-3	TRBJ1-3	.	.	TGTGCCAGCAGCCTCACCGGGGGTTCTGGAAACACCATATATTTT	CASSLTGGSGNTIYF
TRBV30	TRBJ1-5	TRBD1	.	TGTGCCTCCGCGGGACAGGGGTTGGGACAGCCCCAGCATTTT	CASAGQGLGQPQHF
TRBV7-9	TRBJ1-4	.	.	TGTGCCAGCAGCCCCATCCCGGGTCCCCCGAATGAAAAACTGTTTTTT	CASSPIPGPPNEKLFF
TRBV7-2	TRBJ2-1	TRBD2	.	TGTGCCAGCAGCGTTAGCGGGGGAGCCCGGTATGAGCAGTTCTTC	CASSVSGGARYEQFF
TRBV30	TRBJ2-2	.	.	TGTGCCTGGAGCGCGGGTACGGGTTGGACCGGGGAGCTGTTTTTT	CAWSAGTGWTGELFF
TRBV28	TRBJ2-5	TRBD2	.	TGTGCCAGCAGCTCGGCGGGGGGGATAAGAGGAGAGACCCAGTACTTC	CASSSAGGIRGETQYF
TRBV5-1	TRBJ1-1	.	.	TGCGCCAGCAGCTTCACAGAGAACACTGAAGCTTTCTTT	CASSFTENTEAFF
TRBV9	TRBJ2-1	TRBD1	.	TGTGCCAGCAGCGTGGAGCCGGGACAGGGTGTGAATGAGCAGTTCTTC	CASSVEPGQGVNEQFF